The entry that follows covers one T cell receptor beta chain sequence. The V end was cut by 3 bases, the J end by 4 bases, with 12 bases between. The CDR3 has 14 amino acids. CDR1 and CDR2 from the germline V gene are MRHNA and SNTAGT. The repertoire was sequenced with immunoSEQ multiplex PCR; TCRdb's copy has only in-frame clones and lacks some. This table has 70,000 or so clones, roughly 91% appearing once. These data are taken from a study of T cell changes during pregnancy in multiple sclerosis. This clonotype originated in a female donor in good health, enrolled as a control in a pregnancy study. This sample comprised peripheral blood, obtained in the third trimester of pregnancy. The chain uses TRBV6-4 and TRBJ1-2; D unclear. The CDR3 bases are TGTGCCAGCAGTGAAGACGGCCTAGCCTATGGCTACACCTTC. Its protein product is CASSEDGLAYGYTF.